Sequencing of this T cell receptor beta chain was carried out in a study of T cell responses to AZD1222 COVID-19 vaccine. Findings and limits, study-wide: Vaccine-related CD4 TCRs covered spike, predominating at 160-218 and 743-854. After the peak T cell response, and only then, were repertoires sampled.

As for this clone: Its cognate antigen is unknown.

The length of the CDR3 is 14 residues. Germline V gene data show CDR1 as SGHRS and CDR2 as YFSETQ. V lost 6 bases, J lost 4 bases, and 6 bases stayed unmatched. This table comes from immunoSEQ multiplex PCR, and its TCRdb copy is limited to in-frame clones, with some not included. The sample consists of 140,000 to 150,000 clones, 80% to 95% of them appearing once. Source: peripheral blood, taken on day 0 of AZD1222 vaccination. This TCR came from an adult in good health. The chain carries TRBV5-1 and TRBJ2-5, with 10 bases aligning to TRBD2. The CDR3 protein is CASTIAGGRETQYF. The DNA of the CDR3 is TGCGCCAGCACAATAGCGGGAGGACGAGAGACCCAGTACTTC.